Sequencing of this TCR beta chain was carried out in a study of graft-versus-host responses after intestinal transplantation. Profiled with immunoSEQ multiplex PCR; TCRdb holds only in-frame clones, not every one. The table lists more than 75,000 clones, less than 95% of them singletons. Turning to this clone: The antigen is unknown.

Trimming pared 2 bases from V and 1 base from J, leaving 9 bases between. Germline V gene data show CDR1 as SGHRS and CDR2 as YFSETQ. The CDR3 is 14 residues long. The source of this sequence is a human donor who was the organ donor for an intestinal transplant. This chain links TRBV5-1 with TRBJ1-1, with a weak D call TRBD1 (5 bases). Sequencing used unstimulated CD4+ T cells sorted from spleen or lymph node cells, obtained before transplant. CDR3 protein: CASSLRTPNTEAFF. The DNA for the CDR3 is TGCGCCAGCAGCTTAAGGACACCGAACACTGAAGCTTTCTTT.